What follows are 2 T cell receptor beta chains derived from one specimen sequenced in a study of OX40 agonist ivuxolimab in advanced cancers. Measured with immunoSEQ multiplex PCR; TCRdb has only the in-frame clones, and not every one. The table shows under 85,000 clones, with more than 75% occurring only once. The input for sequencing was CD4+ or CD8+ T cells sorted from blood, taken in a trial of the OX40 agonist ivuxolimab. The receptors come from an adult with an advanced solid tumor such as melanoma, head and neck, liver or kidney cancer.

This chain joins TRBV19 and TRBJ2-4; D not certain. Germline CDR1 is LNHDA and CDR2 is SQIVND (reference sequence). Between the trimmed V and J ends, which lost 10 bases and 1 base, there was a span of 11 bases. The CDR3 contains 13 residues. The CDR3 sequence is CATKDVAKNIQYF. Here the CDR3 DNA reads TGTGCCACCAAGGACGTTGCCAAAAACATTCAGTACTTC.

The count of this clone is one. The chain combines TRBV5-4 with TRBJ2-3; D remains unclear. The CDR3 totals 12 residues. V lost 3 bases and J lost 2, with 4 bases in between. CDR1 and CDR2 from the germline V gene are SGHNT and YYREEE (reference sequence). CDR3 sequence (DNA): TGTGCCAGCAGCTCGAACACAGATACGCAGTATTTT. This translates into CASSSNTDTQYF.